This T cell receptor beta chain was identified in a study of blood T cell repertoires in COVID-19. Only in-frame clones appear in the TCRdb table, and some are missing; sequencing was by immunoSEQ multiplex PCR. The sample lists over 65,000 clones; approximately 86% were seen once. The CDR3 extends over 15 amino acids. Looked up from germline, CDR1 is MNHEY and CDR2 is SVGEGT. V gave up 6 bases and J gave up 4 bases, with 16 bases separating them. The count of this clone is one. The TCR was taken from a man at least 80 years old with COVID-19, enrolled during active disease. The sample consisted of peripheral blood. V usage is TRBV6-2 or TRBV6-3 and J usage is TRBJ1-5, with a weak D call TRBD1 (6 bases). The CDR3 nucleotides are TGTGCCAGCAGCCGGGGGGGGGCGCGAAATCAGCCCCAGCATTTT. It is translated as CASSRGGARNQPQHF.